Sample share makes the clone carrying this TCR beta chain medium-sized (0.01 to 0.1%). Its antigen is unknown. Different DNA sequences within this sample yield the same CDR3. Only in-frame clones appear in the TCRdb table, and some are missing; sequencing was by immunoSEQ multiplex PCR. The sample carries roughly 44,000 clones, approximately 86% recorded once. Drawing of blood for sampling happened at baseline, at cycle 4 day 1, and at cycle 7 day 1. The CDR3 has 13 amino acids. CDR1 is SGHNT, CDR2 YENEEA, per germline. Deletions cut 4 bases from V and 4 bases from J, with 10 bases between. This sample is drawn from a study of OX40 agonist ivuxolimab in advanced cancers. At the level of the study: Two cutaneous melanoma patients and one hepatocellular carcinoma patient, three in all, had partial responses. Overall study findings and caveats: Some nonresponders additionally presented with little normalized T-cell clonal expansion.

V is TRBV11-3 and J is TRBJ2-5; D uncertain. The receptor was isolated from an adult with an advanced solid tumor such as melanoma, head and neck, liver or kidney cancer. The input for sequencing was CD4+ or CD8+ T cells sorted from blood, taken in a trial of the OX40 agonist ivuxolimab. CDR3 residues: CASSSDLRETQYF. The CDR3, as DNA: TGTGCCAGCAGCTCGGACCTGAGAGAGACCCAGTACTTC.